These T cell receptor beta chains were read from a single sample in a study of control samples from healthy donors and cancer patients. The method was immunoSEQ multiplex PCR; TCRdb's version includes in-frame clones alone and lacks a portion of them. The sample shows 120,000 or so clones, around 87% of them seen only once. Source material: blood. These receptors originate from a man between 40 and 49 years old in good health. Each CDR3 is given with its conserved first and last residue. D genes are given only for firm matches. Only some rows state a clone size, as once, few, many or a class for expanded clones.

v_gene: TRBV7-9
abundance: once
j_gene: TRBJ1-1
d_gene: TRBD1
CDR3nt: TGTGCCAGCAGCTGGACAGGGCTGGAGACTGAAGCTTTCTTT
CDR3aa: CASSWTGLETEAFF

v_gene: TRBV12-3/TRBV12-4
abundance: .
j_gene: TRBJ2-7
d_gene: .
CDR3nt: TGTGCCAGCAGTTCACATACCCCAGACGAGCAGTACTTC
CDR3aa: CASSSHTPDEQYF

v_gene: TRBV7-2
abundance: once
j_gene: TRBJ1-5
d_gene: .
CDR3nt: TGTGCCAGCAGCATCCGCGGGGACGGCAATCAGCCCCAGCATTTT
CDR3aa: CASSIRGDGNQPQHF

v_gene: TRBV10-1
abundance: .
j_gene: TRBJ1-1
d_gene: .
CDR3nt: TGCGCCAGCAGGTTGACAGAGAACACTGAAGCTTTCTTT
CDR3aa: CASRLTENTEAFF

v_gene: TRBV2
abundance: once
j_gene: TRBJ1-1
d_gene: .
CDR3nt: TGTGCCAGCAGGGCCATGGATCGGGCCACTGAAGCTTTCTTT
CDR3aa: CASRAMDRATEAFF

v_gene: TRBV11-3
abundance: .
j_gene: TRBJ2-2
d_gene: .
CDR3nt: TGTGCCAGCAGGAAGCTGGGGGGGAACACCGGGGAGCTGTTTTTT
CDR3aa: CASRKLGGNTGELFF

v_gene: TRBV9
abundance: .
j_gene: TRBJ1-1
d_gene: TRBD1
CDR3nt: TGTGCCAGCAGCGTAGGATTGGACAGGGTCCCCACTGAAGCTTTCTTT
CDR3aa: CASSVGLDRVPTEAFF

v_gene: TRBV27
abundance: .
j_gene: TRBJ2-3
d_gene: .
CDR3nt: TGTGCCAGCAGTTTGTGGGGGGAAGATACGCAGTATTTT
CDR3aa: CASSLWGEDTQYF

v_gene: TRBV18
abundance: .
j_gene: TRBJ2-2
d_gene: TRBD2
CDR3nt: TGTGCCAGCTCAGGACTAGGACTTCCGAACACCGGGGAGCTGTTTTTT
CDR3aa: CASSGLGLPNTGELFF

v_gene: TRBV19
abundance: few
j_gene: TRBJ2-1
d_gene: TRBD2
CDR3nt: TGTGCCAGTAGTTTTGGGACTAGCGGGGGCCGAAATGAGCAGTTCTTC
CDR3aa: CASSFGTSGGRNEQFF

v_gene: TRBV9
abundance: once
j_gene: TRBJ2-4
d_gene: TRBD1
CDR3nt: TGTGCCAGCACCCTAGGGGGCCGTCCCGCCAAAAACATTCAGTACTTC
CDR3aa: CASTLGGRPAKNIQYF

v_gene: TRBV7-3
abundance: .
j_gene: TRBJ1-1
d_gene: TRBD1
CDR3nt: TGTGCCAGCAGCCTCGGGACAGACACTGAAGCTTTCTTT
CDR3aa: CASSLGTDTEAFF

v_gene: TRBV10-2
abundance: few
j_gene: TRBJ1-1
d_gene: TRBD1
CDR3nt: TGCGCCAGCAGTTCGGGACAGGGACAAGCTTTCTTT
CDR3aa: CASSSGQGQAFF

v_gene: TRBV7-9
abundance: .
j_gene: TRBJ1-6
d_gene: .
CDR3nt: TGTGCCAGCAGCTTAGGCGGCAGCGGGTCACCCCTCCACTTT
CDR3aa: CASSLGGSGSPLHF

v_gene: TRBV9
abundance: .
j_gene: TRBJ2-1
d_gene: .
CDR3nt: TGTGCCAGCAGCGTCGGCCTATCTTGGAATGAGCAGTTCTTC
CDR3aa: CASSVGLSWNEQFF

v_gene: TRBV6-1
abundance: .
j_gene: TRBJ2-7
d_gene: .
CDR3nt: TGTGCCAGCAGTGAATGGAGGATATCCTCCTACGAGCAGTACTTC
CDR3aa: CASSEWRISSYEQYF

v_gene: TRBV5-6
abundance: .
j_gene: TRBJ1-5
d_gene: .
CDR3nt: TGTGCCAGCAGCTTGGCCGGATGGCGGCCCCAGCATTTT
CDR3aa: CASSLAGWRPQHF

v_gene: TRBV6-2/TRBV6-3
abundance: .
j_gene: TRBJ1-4
d_gene: .
CDR3nt: TGTGCCAGCAGTTACTGGCAGGGTGAAGAAAAACTGTTTTTT
CDR3aa: CASSYWQGEEKLFF

v_gene: TRBV7-9
abundance: once
j_gene: TRBJ2-5
d_gene: .
CDR3nt: TGTGCCAGCAGCTCCGCGACCCAGTACTTC
CDR3aa: CASSSATQYF

v_gene: TRBV13
abundance: .
j_gene: TRBJ1-3
d_gene: .
CDR3nt: TGTGCCAGCAGCCTATACCGTGGGGGTTATGGAAACACCATATATTTT
CDR3aa: CASSLYRGGYGNTIYF

v_gene: TRBV2
abundance: .
j_gene: TRBJ2-3
d_gene: TRBD2
CDR3nt: TGTGCCAGCGGGACTAGCGGGGGACCGACAGATACGCAGTATTTT
CDR3aa: CASGTSGGPTDTQYF

v_gene: TRBV14
abundance: .
j_gene: TRBJ1-1
d_gene: .
CDR3nt: TGTGCCAGCAGCCCCCCCAGGCGTAAGGGGCGGGACACTGAAGCTTTCTTT
CDR3aa: CASSPPRRKGRDTEAFF

v_gene: TRBV24-1
abundance: .
j_gene: TRBJ2-3
d_gene: TRBD1
CDR3nt: TGTGCCACCAGTGATACGACAGGGGGACTCACAGATACGCAGTATTTT
CDR3aa: CATSDTTGGLTDTQYF

v_gene: TRBV6-1
abundance: .
j_gene: TRBJ1-4
d_gene: .
CDR3nt: TGTGCCAGCAGTGAAGCGACCCCCGTCAGGTTTTTT
CDR3aa: CASSEATPVRFF

v_gene: TRBV10-3
abundance: .
j_gene: TRBJ1-2
d_gene: TRBD1
CDR3nt: TGTGCCATCAGTGAGTCGACAGGGTCCTATGGCTACACCTTC
CDR3aa: CAISESTGSYGYTF

v_gene: TRBV19
abundance: .
j_gene: TRBJ1-5
d_gene: .
CDR3nt: TGTGCCAGTAAAATGGACAGAAAAGGTCAGCCCCAGCATTTT
CDR3aa: CASKMDRKGQPQHF

v_gene: TRBV4-3
abundance: .
j_gene: TRBJ2-5
d_gene: .
CDR3nt: TGCGCCAGCAGCCTGGGACTCCAGTCTGGAGCGACCCAGTACTTC
CDR3aa: CASSLGLQSGATQYF

v_gene: TRBV25-1
abundance: .
j_gene: TRBJ2-7
d_gene: .
CDR3nt: TGTGCCAGCAGTGAATATTCGGGCAGGGTTAACGAGCAGTACTTC
CDR3aa: CASSEYSGRVNEQYF

v_gene: TRBV7-8
abundance: once
j_gene: TRBJ1-1
d_gene: .
CDR3nt: TGTGCCAGCAGCTTAAGGGGTGGACAGATGAACACTGAAGCTTTCTTT
CDR3aa: CASSLRGGQMNTEAFF

v_gene: TRBV7-2
abundance: once
j_gene: TRBJ2-5
d_gene: TRBD1
CDR3nt: TGTGCCAGCAGCTTACAGACAGGGATCCAAGAGACCCAGTACTTC
CDR3aa: CASSLQTGIQETQYF

v_gene: TRBV30
abundance: .
j_gene: TRBJ2-1
d_gene: TRBD2
CDR3nt: TGTGCCTGGACCCCCAGGGCGGGGGGGGACTGGGGGTTCTTC
CDR3aa: CAWTPRAGGDWGFF

v_gene: TRBV18
abundance: few
j_gene: TRBJ1-2
d_gene: TRBD1
CDR3nt: TGTGCCAGCTCCCCGATTGTCGGACAGGGCCTTGGCTACACCTTC
CDR3aa: CASSPIVGQGLGYTF

v_gene: TRBV19
abundance: .
j_gene: TRBJ1-1
d_gene: TRBD1
CDR3nt: TGTGCCAGTAGTATCGACAGGGGGAACACTGAAGCTTTCTTT
CDR3aa: CASSIDRGNTEAFF

v_gene: TRBV7-7
abundance: few
j_gene: TRBJ2-5
d_gene: TRBD1
CDR3nt: TGTGCCAGCAGCTTCGGACAGGGCGGGGAGACCCAGTACTTC
CDR3aa: CASSFGQGGETQYF

v_gene: TRBV4-2
abundance: .
j_gene: TRBJ2-7
d_gene: TRBD2
CDR3nt: TGTGCCAGCAGCCAAGGACCCCTTCCAGCGGGGAGCTCCTACGAGCAGTACTTC
CDR3aa: CASSQGPLPAGSSYEQYF

v_gene: TRBV11-2
abundance: .
j_gene: TRBJ2-2
d_gene: TRBD2
CDR3nt: TGTGCCAGCAGGAGGGGGACTAGCGAAGCCGGGGAGCTGTTTTTT
CDR3aa: CASRRGTSEAGELFF

v_gene: TRBV2
abundance: .
j_gene: TRBJ2-5
d_gene: TRBD1
CDR3nt: TGTGCCAGCAGTTCCGGGACAGGAGCAGAGACCCAGTACTTC
CDR3aa: CASSSGTGAETQYF